Below are 23 T cell receptor beta chains sequenced from a single sample in a study of blood T cell repertoires in COVID-19. Profiling relied on immunoSEQ multiplex PCR, and the TCRdb table lists in-frame clones only, not all of them. The table shows 200,000 to 300,000 clones, with approximately 90% occurring only once. The sample consisted of PBMCs or T cells enriched from blood (not recorded which). Receptors were obtained from a woman younger than 45 who had recovered from COVID-19.

The chain links TRBV7-9 to TRBJ1-2, with 9 bases lining up with TRBD1. Germline assignment: CDR1 SEHNR and CDR2 FQNEAQ (reference sequence). The CDR3 contains 14 residues. V was pared by 4 bases and J by 4 bases, with 4 bases of the junction left unmatched. The CDR3 protein is CASSSTGGLYGYTF. The CDR3 DNA reads TGTGCCAGCAGCTCCACAGGGGGCCTCTATGGCTACACCTTC.

This chain links TRBV18 with TRBJ1-5; no clear D gene. The CDR3 spans 12 residues. With 6 bases removed from V and 4 bases from J, the gap between germline ends came to 7 bases. Germline values: CDR1 KGHSH, CDR2 LQKENI. The CDR3 reads CASSLTNQPQHF. The CDR3 coding sequence is TGTGCCAGCTCGCTCACTAATCAGCCCCAGCATTTT.

CDR3 in amino acids: CAWTRTGPLHF. For the CDR3, the DNA is TGTGCCTGGACCAGGACAGGGCCCCTCCACTTT. V gene TRBV30 combines with J gene TRBJ1-6; 8 bases are a match to TRBD1. The ends lost 4 bases at V and 13 bases at J; junction bases unmatched: 3. Germline loops: CDR1 GTSNPN, CDR2 SVGIG (reference sequence). The CDR3 extends over 11 amino acids.

As for this clone: Other DNA sequences in the same sample also yield this CDR3. The V gene is TRBV28, the J gene TRBJ2-1; 11 bases match TRBD2. The CDR3 extends over 15 amino acids. Trimming removed 5 bases from V and 3 bases from J; junction bases left unmatched: 3. Germline CDR1 and CDR2: MDHEN and SYDVKM. The CDR3: CASSHGTSGYNEQFF. As DNA, the CDR3 is TGTGCCAGCAGTCATGGGACTAGCGGCTACAATGAGCAGTTCTTC.

V and J are TRBV5-4 and TRBJ1-2, with D possibly TRBD1 on 6 matching bases. The germline gives CDR1 SGHNT, CDR2 YYREEE (reference sequence). With 1 base removed from V and 6 bases from J, the gap between germline ends came to 13 bases. There are 14 residues in the CDR3. The CDR3 here is CASSLSLTGHGYTF. The DNA for the CDR3 is TGTGCCAGCAGCTTGTCCCTTACAGGGCATGGCTACACCTTC.

The chain carries TRBV19 and TRBJ1-5; 9 nucleotides agree with TRBD1. This CDR3 has 15 amino acids. V lost 7 bases to trimming and J lost 6 bases; unmatched junction nucleotides: 10. CDR1 and CDR2 (germline): LNHDA, SQIVND (reference sequence). The CDR3 DNA reads as TGTGCCAGTACCCAAGGGGGGACAGGGCTTCAGCCCCAGCATTTT. Encoded protein: CASTQGGTGLQPQHF.

CDR3 loop: CASSRQPSGNQPQHF. CDR3 in DNA: TGTGCCAGTAGCCGACAGCCCTCAGGCAATCAGCCCCAGCATTTT. V and J are TRBV19 and TRBJ1-5, with D tentatively TRBD1 (5 bases). Germline lookup yields CDR1 LNHDA and CDR2 SQIVND (reference sequence). V lost 6 bases to trimming and J lost 2 bases, with 14 bases between them. The CDR3 consists of 15 residues.

The V gene is TRBV5-1, the J gene TRBJ2-1; TRBD2 agrees at 14 bases. The germline gives CDR1 SGHRS, CDR2 YFSETQ. This CDR3 region has 16 residues. J gave up 9 bases and V 0 bases, and 5 bases lay outside the gene matches. CDR3 loop: CASSLGVGLAGVEQFF. The CDR3 DNA reads as TGCGCCAGCAGCTTGGGAGTGGGACTAGCGGGAGTTGAGCAGTTCTTC.

Only a few counts were recorded for this clone. The chain uses TRBV24-1 and TRBJ2-7; 8 nucleotides align to TRBD1. Germline V gene sequence: CDR1 KGHDR, CDR2 SFDVKD. The junction had 15 bases not matched to a gene; V was cut back by 7 bases and J by 2 bases. The CDR3 has 17 amino acids. The CDR3: CATRRSDRVGPTYEQYF. DNA for the CDR3: TGTGCCACCAGAAGATCGGACAGGGTCGGACCCACCTACGAGCAGTACTTC.

The chain recombines TRBV24-1 with TRBJ2-7; no clear D gene. The V end lost 5 bases, the J end lost 7 bases, and 11 bases lay between the germline ends. This CDR3 is built from 12 residues. CDR1 and CDR2 (germline): KGHDR, SFDVKD. CDR3 loop: CATSGPAGEQYF. The CDR3, as DNA: TGTGCCACCAGTGGCCCGGCAGGAGAGCAGTACTTC.

The chain joins TRBV29-1 to TRBJ2-1; the D gene is possibly TRBD1 (5 bases). The CDR3 length is 14 residues. Germline-derived CDR1 and CDR2 are SQVTM and ANQGSEA. With 4 bases removed from V and 9 bases from J, the gap between germline ends came to 19 bases. Written as DNA, the CDR3 is TGCAGCGTTGTCAATTGGGCAGGGATGGTTGAGCAGTTCTTC. Its protein is CSVVNWAGMVEQFF.

This chain uses TRBV9 with TRBJ2-1; D is perhaps TRBD1 (6 bases). V was cut by 0 bases and J by 1 base, with 8 bases left in between. Per the germline V gene, CDR1 is SGDLS and CDR2 is YYNGEE. This CDR3 is built from 15 residues. CDR3 DNA sequence: TGTGCCAGCAGCGTAGGGGGGCTTTCCTACAATGAGCAGTTCTTC. Translating it yields CASSVGGLSYNEQFF.

This clone was counted between two and nine times. J is TRBJ1-2 and V is TRBV1; the table's TRBD1 call for D was not verified on the DNA. TRBV1 is a documented pseudogene. The CDR3 loop spans 16 amino acids. For the CDR3, the DNA is TGCACCAGCACCTTTCCTTTGACAGGGGGGAACTATGGCTACACCTTC. It encodes CTSTFPLTGGNYGYTF.

The chain joins TRBV24-1 to TRBJ2-1; TRBD2 aligns across 7 bases. In germline, CDR1 is KGHDR, CDR2 SFDVKD. V was pared by 2 bases and J by 3 bases, with 6 bases of the junction left unmatched. This CDR3 comprises 16 residues. The CDR3 region has the DNA TGTGCCACCAGTGATTCGGACGGACTAGTCTACAATGAGCAGTTCTTC. Protein: CATSDSDGLVYNEQFF.

This clone occurred a few times. The chain carries TRBV4-1 and TRBJ2-7, with TRBD1 identical over 10 bases. Germline-derived CDR1 and CDR2 are MGHRA and YSYEKL. This CDR3 spans 15 amino acids. The V segment lost 1 base and the J segment 2 bases; nucleotides outside the gene matches: 2. CDR3 in DNA: TGCGCCAGCAGCCAAGCCGGACAGGGGGCCTACGAGCAGTACTTC. Translating gives CASSQAGQGAYEQYF.

The chain is built from TRBV7-9 and TRBJ2-1; D is perhaps TRBD1 (6 bases). Trimming took off 5 bases at V and 2 bases at J, with 13 bases between the two ends. The CDR3 sequence is 15 residues long. From germline, CDR1 is SEHNR and CDR2 FQNEAQ (reference sequence). CDR3 in DNA: TGTGCCAGCAGCATTCCACAGGGCACCTACAATGAGCAGTTCTTC. This translates into CASSIPQGTYNEQFF.

The rearrangement joins TRBV7-2 to TRBJ1-2, with 8 bases matching TRBD1. The junction had 6 bases not matched to a gene; V was cut back by 4 bases and J by 8 bases. CDR1 and CDR2 (germline): SGHTA, FQGNSA. CDR3 size: 13 residues. CDR3 DNA: TGTGCCAGCAGCTCGCAGGGGGCATTGGGCTACACCTTC. Amino acids: CASSSQGALGYTF.

The chain joins TRBV28 to TRBJ1-1; D unresolved. The CDR3 length is 14 residues. The germline V gene has CDR1 MDHEN and CDR2 SYDVKM. V dropped 2 bases and J dropped 1 base, with 8 bases sitting between them. The CDR3 loop is CASSLLRRNTEAFF. The DNA of the CDR3 is TGTGCCAGCAGTTTACTGCGGAGGAACACTGAAGCTTTCTTT. The full variable domain, completed using reference TRBV28 and TRBJ1-1, is DVKVTQSSRYLVKRTGEKVFLECVQDMDHENMFWYRQDPGLGLRLIYFSYDVKMKEKGDIPEGYSVSREKKERFSLILESASTNQTSMYLCASSLLRRNTEAFFGQGTRLTVV.

This chain uses TRBV29-1 with TRBJ2-1, with unresolved D. This CDR3 has 10 amino acids. Germline V gene lookup returns CDR1 SQVTM and CDR2 ANQGSEA. V was trimmed by 7 bases and J by 8 bases, leaving 9 bases between them. CDR3 loop: CSGGRDEQFF. The CDR3 DNA is TGCAGCGGGGGTCGGGATGAGCAGTTCTTC.

The rearrangement joins TRBV30 to TRBJ1-3; D possibly corresponds to TRBD1 (6 bases). CDR3 size: 15 residues. V gave up 2 bases and J gave up 3 bases, with 14 bases separating them. Germline values: CDR1 GTSNPN, CDR2 SVGIG (reference sequence). The CDR3 DNA sequence: TGTGCCTGGAGTATTGCGGGGGGCAGTGGAAACACCATATATTTT. It encodes CAWSIAGGSGNTIYF.

The genes are TRBV27 and TRBJ1-1; 8 nucleotides align to TRBD1. The CDR3 covers 16 residues. With 2 bases clipped from V and 1 base from J, the junction kept 6 bases outside the gene matches. Germline CDR1 reads MNHEY; CDR2 reads SMNVEV (reference sequence). Here the CDR3 DNA reads TGTGCCAGCAGTTTAGGGACAGGACTGAGGAACACTGAAGCTTTCTTT. Translation gives CASSLGTGLRNTEAFF.

The chain employs TRBV11-2 and TRBJ1-1; D gene ambiguous. V was shortened by 3 bases and J by 0 bases, with 8 bases between the two germline ends. The CDR3 length is 14 residues. Germline V gene lookup returns CDR1 SGHAT and CDR2 FQNNGV. Written as DNA, the CDR3 is TGTGCCAGCAGCTTGACTGATATGAACACTGAAGCTTTCTTT. The encoded protein is CASSLTDMNTEAFF.

This clone appeared once. The chain uses TRBV7-9 and TRBJ1-1; D possibly corresponds to TRBD1 (6 bases). The CDR3 runs 15 residues. The germline gives CDR1 SEHNR, CDR2 FQNEAQ (reference sequence). V shed 5 bases and J shed 1 base, with 14 bases lying between them. The CDR3 DNA follows: TGTGCCAGCAGCCCGACGGGACACGCGAACACTGAAGCTTTCTTT. This translates into CASSPTGHANTEAFF.